This T cell receptor beta chain emerged from a study of blood T cell repertoires in COVID-19. Study overall: The analysed material was cDNA or gDNA that came from T cells, B-cell-depleted T cells, or PBMCs.

A PCR-confirmed or clinician-diagnosed COVID-19 case had contacted exposed participants within 2 weeks of entry. Per the original methods: How many nucleated cells were present was estimated from reference gene primer amplification. Sequencing used immunoSEQ multiplex PCR; TCRdb keeps in-frame clones, though not all of them. V and J calls and clone size follow that table, whereas D and trimming were derived from the DNA. The sample comprises about 280,000 clones, around 90% of which are singletons, and approximately 2.7% rests with the top ten. The CDR3 is 16 residues long. J gave up 4 bases and V 4 bases, and 8 bases lay outside the gene matches. Germline assignment: CDR1 SGHVS and CDR2 FNYEAQ.

Sequences were obtained from PBMCs or T cells enriched from blood (not recorded which). The sequence was obtained from a man between 40 and 49 years old who had been exposed to COVID-19. The chain recombines TRBV7-6 with TRBJ1-3; 9 nucleotides agree with TRBD1. CDR3: CASSSGQGISGNTIYF. CDR3 in DNA: TGTGCCAGCAGCTCAGGACAGGGGATAAGCGGAAACACCATATATTTT.